These 18 T cell receptor beta chains share one sample of origin, sequenced in a study of blood T cell repertoires in COVID-19. Repertoires were generated with immunoSEQ multiplex PCR, while TCRdb's copy carries only in-frame clones and drops some. The sample consists of 170,000 or so clones, over 60% of them appearing once. The sequencing sample was made of peripheral blood. These receptors were taken from a woman aged 65 to 85 with acute or convalescent COVID-19.

The chain couples TRBV18 to TRBJ2-5; TRBD1 might be the D (7 bases). The CDR3 is made up of 14 amino acids. From germline, CDR1 is KGHSH and CDR2 LQKENI. The V and J ends lost 4 bases and 5 bases respectively, with 14 bases between them. This CDR3 reads CASSRQGGWETQYF. The CDR3 DNA sequence: TGTGCCAGCTCACGACAGGGAGGATGGGAGACCCAGTACTTC. The variable domain in full, with the rest retrieved from reference TRBV18 and TRBJ2-5, is NAGVMQNPRHLVRRRGQEARLRCSPMKGHSHVYWYRQLPEEGLKFMVYLQKENIIDESGMPKERFSAEFPKEGPSILRIQQVVRGDSAAYFCASSRQGGWETQYFGPGTRLLVL.

This clone occurred many times. This sequence joins TRBV2 and TRBJ2-2; D unresolved. This CDR3 is 14 amino acids long. The V end was cut by 5 bases, the J end by 6 bases, with 13 bases between. CDR1 and CDR2 (germline): SNHLY, FYNNEI. The CDR3 is CASSSGLGSGELFF. Here the CDR3 DNA reads TGTGCCAGCAGTTCAGGCTTGGGTTCCGGGGAGCTGTTTTTT. Full variable domain (remainder filled in from reference TRBV2 and TRBJ2-2): EPEVTQTPSHQVTQMGQEVILRCVPISNHLYFYWYRQILGQKVEFLVSFYNNEISEKSEIFDDQFSVERPDGSNFTLKIRSTKLEDSAMYFCASSSGLGSGELFFGEGSRLTVL.

This clone has a single count. J is TRBJ2-3 and V is TRBV13; tentative D call: TRBD1 (6 bases). Germline V lookup: CDR1 PRHDT, CDR2 FYEKMQ (reference sequence). V lost 2 bases and J lost 6, with 12 bases in between. The CDR3 sequence is 14 residues long. This chain's CDR3 is CASSLLGAGDTQYF. The CDR3 DNA is TGTGCCAGCAGCTTATTGGGGGCAGGGGATACGCAGTATTTT. Complete variable domain (other parts from reference TRBV13 and TRBJ2-3): AAGVIQSPRHLIKEKRETATLKCYPIPRHDTVYWYQQGPGQDPQFLISFYEKMQSDKGSIPDRFSAQQFSDYHSELNMSSLELGDSALYFCASSLLGAGDTQYFGPGTRLTVL.

About this clone itself: The junction departs from germline at one end; a sequencing error may be responsible. The chain combines TRBV7-2 with TRBJ2-2; weak D call: TRBD1 (5 bases). Germline-derived CDR1 and CDR2 are SGHTA and FQGNSA. CDR3 length: 13 amino acids. The CDR3 DNA is TGTGCCAGCAGCAAGGGGAACATCGGGGAGCTGTTTTTT. Protein: CASSKGNIGELFF.

The rearrangement joins TRBV7-8 to TRBJ2-3; TRBD2 aligns across 11 bases. CDR3 length: 17 residues. With V trimmed by 5 bases and J by 3 bases, 10 bases remained unmatched. Germline V gene sequence: CDR1 SGHVS, CDR2 FQNEAQ. CDR3 bases: TGTGCCAGCAGCCTCGCCCTAGCGGGAGGAATGACAGATACGCAGTATTTT. This encodes CASSLALAGGMTDTQYF.

V gene TRBV24-1 combines with J gene TRBJ2-3; 8 bases match TRBD2. The germline V gene encodes CDR1 KGHDR and CDR2 SFDVKD. This CDR3 contains 17 residues. V was pared by 5 bases and J by 4 bases, with 13 bases of the junction left unmatched. CDR3 loop: CATSGPGRAVNPDTQYF. CDR3 nucleotides: TGTGCCACCAGTGGTCCCGGGAGGGCCGTTAATCCAGATACGCAGTATTTT.

The rearrangement links TRBV19 to TRBJ1-5; unclear D gene. Trimming cost V 9 bases and J 0 bases, with 6 bases left between them. The CDR3 has 12 amino acids. Germline V gene lookup returns CDR1 LNHDA and CDR2 SQIVND (reference sequence). Here the CDR3 reads CASQLSNQPQHF. CDR3 nucleotides: TGTGCCAGCCAACTTAGCAATCAGCCCCAGCATTTT.

The V and J genes are TRBV3-1 (or the pseudogene TRBV3-2) and TRBJ2-7; TRBD1 matches at 10 bases. The CDR3 has 14 residues. J gave up 5 bases and V 4 bases, and 5 bases lay outside the gene matches. Germline-derived CDR1 and CDR2 are LGHDT and YNNKEL (reference sequence). The CDR3 loop reads CASSPPGQGNEQYF. In nucleotides, the CDR3 is TGTGCCAGCAGCCCTCCGGGACAGGGGAACGAGCAGTACTTC.

The CDR3 loop reads CASSSTSAYNEQFF. For the CDR3, the DNA is TGTGCCAGCAGCTCGACTAGCGCCTACAATGAGCAGTTCTTC. This rearrangement joins TRBV7-9 to TRBJ2-1; 8 nucleotides agree with TRBD2. The CDR3 runs 14 residues. In germline, CDR1 is SEHNR, CDR2 FQNEAQ (reference sequence). The junction had 1 base not matched to a gene; V was cut back by 4 bases and J by 2 bases.

This chain connects TRBV5-1 to TRBJ1-6; TRBD1 aligns across 12 bases. Per the germline V gene, CDR1 is SGHRS and CDR2 is YFSETQ. V dropped 3 bases and J dropped 10; count of bases not matched to a gene: 2. This CDR3 comprises 14 residues. CDR3 DNA sequence: TGCGCCAGCAGCTGGGGGACAGGGGGCTCACCCCTCCACTTT. Translated, it gives CASSWGTGGSPLHF. Looking up the rest from reference TRBV5-1 and TRBJ1-6 gives the full variable domain: KAGVTQTPRYLIKTRGQQVTLSCSPISGHRSVSWYQQTPGQGLQFLFEYFSETQRNKGNFPGRFSGRQFSNSRSEMNVSTLELGDSALYLCASSWGTGGSPLHFGNGTRLTVT.

The chain combines TRBV3-1 (or the pseudogene TRBV3-2) with TRBJ1-1; possibly TRBD1 for D (6 bases). The CDR3 is 17 amino acids. V shed 2 bases and J shed 4 bases, with 20 bases lying between them. Germline assignment: CDR1 LGHDT and CDR2 YNNKEL (reference sequence). The CDR3 nucleotides read TGTGCCAGCAGCCAATGGAAAGGACAGCGAGTTCTCACTGAAGCTTTCTTT. Translating it yields CASSQWKGQRVLTEAFF.

The chain carries TRBV6-1 and TRBJ2-1; D perhaps matches TRBD2 (6 bases). V was trimmed by 0 bases and J by 12 bases, leaving 15 bases between them. CDR1 and CDR2 (germline): MNHNS, SASEGT. The CDR3 runs to 14 residues. For the CDR3, the DNA is TGTGCCAGCAGTGAAGCGGAGGTCCGCGGGGCGCAGTTCTTC. Translated: CASSEAEVRGAQFF.

The V gene is TRBV18, the J gene TRBJ2-1, with 9 bases identical to TRBD2. CDR1 is KGHSH, CDR2 LQKENI, per germline. The trim removed 1 base at V and 4 bases at J, leaving 2 bases unmatched. The CDR3 loop spans 15 amino acids. CDR3: CASSPRLADYNEQFF. Here the CDR3 DNA reads TGTGCCAGCTCACCACGACTAGCGGATTACAATGAGCAGTTCTTC.

The chain employs TRBV5-6 and TRBJ1-6; D is possibly TRBD1 (6 bases). CDR1 and CDR2 from the germline V gene are SGHDT and YYEEEE. V gave up 2 bases and J gave up 5 bases, with 11 bases separating them. The CDR3 consists of 15 residues. The CDR3: CASSLVQGDNSPLHF. In DNA form, the CDR3 reads TGTGCCAGCAGCTTAGTACAGGGCGATAATTCACCCCTCCACTTT.

This clone appeared once. This chain joins TRBV29-1 and TRBJ2-3; D gene ambiguous. Germline V gene lookup returns CDR1 SQVTM and CDR2 ANQGSEA. Trimming took 4 bases from V and 3 from J, leaving 8 bases between them. The CDR3 spans 12 residues. The CDR3 DNA reads TGCAGCGTTGCTATGGTAACAGATACGCAGTATTTT. Translation gives CSVAMVTDTQYF.

V is TRBV24-1 and J is TRBJ2-1; 15 bases are a match to TRBD2. V trimming: 5 bases; J trimming: 3 bases; junction bases outside the gene matches: 7. Germline V lookup: CDR1 KGHDR, CDR2 SFDVKD. The CDR3 consists of 18 residues. The CDR3 coding sequence is TGTGCCACCAGTGGTGGGCGGACTAGCGGGGGGGACTACAATGAGCAGTTCTTC. It yields the protein CATSGGRTSGGDYNEQFF.

The chain combines TRBV7-9 with TRBJ2-5; 10 nucleotides match TRBD1. Germline loops: CDR1 SEHNR, CDR2 FQNEAQ (reference sequence). The junction had 8 bases not matched to a gene; V was cut back by 5 bases and J by 2 bases. CDR3 length equals 16 residues. CDR3 residues: CASSAAGTGVQETQYF. The CDR3 DNA follows: TGTGCCAGCAGCGCCGCCGGGACAGGGGTTCAAGAGACCCAGTACTTC.

The chain couples TRBV19 to TRBJ2-1; tentative D call: TRBD1 (7 bases). Germline CDR1 and CDR2: LNHDA and SQIVND (reference sequence). The CDR3 is 18 amino acids. Trimming shortened V by 1 base and J by 7 bases, and 23 bases separated the two germline ends. Here the CDR3 DNA reads TGTGCCAGTAGTATAGGTTGGAGGGGGCGAAAAGTAAAAAATGAGCAGTTCTTC. Protein sequence: CASSIGWRGRKVKNEQFF.